This entry describes one T cell receptor (beta chain). Across about 22 US areas, participants ranged in age from roughly 18 to 95 years. CDR3 length: 16 residues. After removal of 7 bases from V and 7 bases from J, the junction contained 14 bases not matched to a gene. Germline-derived CDR1 and CDR2 are MGHDK and SYGVNS. In the source study's methods: Amplification with reference gene primers provided the estimates of nucleated cell counts. Some clones are missing from TCRdb's copy, which holds only in-frame ones; the method was immunoSEQ multiplex PCR. The V and J calls and clone size were taken over from that table, and D and trimming were inferred from the DNA. The sample contains around 130,000 clones, about four fifths of which appear only once. These data originate in a study of blood T cell repertoires in COVID-19.

This chain links TRBV25-1 with TRBJ2-1; 9 bases map to TRBD2. This clonotype originated in a woman younger than 30 who had been exposed to COVID-19. Material: PBMCs or T cells enriched from blood (not recorded which). The CDR3 spells CASNEGGSGRGNEQFF. The CDR3 nucleotides are TGTGCCAGCAACGAAGGGGGTAGCGGGAGAGGAAATGAGCAGTTCTTC.